This T cell receptor beta chain was recorded in a study of monozygotic twins with inflammatory bowel disease. Study-wide findings and caveats: Ultimately, a single strong signal or clonotype associated with IBD was not supported.

Comment on this clonotype: Its antigen is undetermined.

UMIs containing a 6-nucleotide sample barcode were added via template switching. TCRdb reprocessed the 5' RACE reads and keeps a single row for each CDR3 protein, giving no DNA. The table for this sample gives about 380,000 distinct CDR3 sequences. This CDR3 region has 17 residues. Germline V gene lookup returns CDR1 SGHRS and CDR2 YFSETQ. The specimen sequenced was blood. This chain joins TRBV5-1 and TRBJ1-6; the D call from TCRdb, TRBD1, cannot be confirmed without DNA. The TCR comes from a human donor with ulcerative colitis or Crohn's disease, or a healthy co-twin of an affected twin (not recorded which). The CDR3 loop is CASSPDRGLGSGSPLHF.